This T cell receptor (beta chain) was profiled in a study of cytomegalovirus exposure and HLA in healthy donors. Study in general: An early release of data contained approximately 85 million unique TCRs, which came from HLA-typed donors. Findings of the study overall: In vitro work confirmed that a few CMV-associated chains recognize CMV antigens. Sequencing depth across donors, presence/absence analyses assumed, was roughly uniform.

The germline V gene has CDR1 SEHNR and CDR2 FQNEAQ (reference sequence). The CDR3 runs to 14 residues. V lost 3 bases, J lost 0 bases, and 8 bases lay in between. 60 Vbeta and 13 Jbeta primers were used in PCR. Some clones are missing from TCRdb's copy, which holds only in-frame ones; the method was immunoSEQ multiplex PCR. The repertoire holds about 160,000 clones, with about 80% as singletons. For this clone: What it binds is unknown.

This TCR was sampled from a woman in her forties or fifties in good health and CMV-seronegative. The sequenced material came from PBMCs. This rearrangement joins TRBV7-9 to TRBJ1-2; D possibly corresponds to TRBD1 (5 bases). This chain's CDR3 is CASSFGHPNYGYTF. In DNA form, the CDR3 reads TGTGCCAGCAGCTTTGGACATCCTAACTATGGCTACACCTTC.